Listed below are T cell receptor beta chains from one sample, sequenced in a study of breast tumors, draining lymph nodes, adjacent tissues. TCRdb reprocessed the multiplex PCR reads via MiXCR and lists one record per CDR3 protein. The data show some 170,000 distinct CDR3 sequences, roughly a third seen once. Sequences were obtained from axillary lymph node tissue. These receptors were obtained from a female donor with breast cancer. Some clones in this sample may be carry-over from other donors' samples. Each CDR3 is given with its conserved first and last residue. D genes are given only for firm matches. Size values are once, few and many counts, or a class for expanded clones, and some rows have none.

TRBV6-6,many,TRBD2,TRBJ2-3,CASSLRAGGPSTDTQYF,TGTGCCAGCAGTCTCAGAGCGGGAGGTCCTAGCACAGATACGCAGTATTTT
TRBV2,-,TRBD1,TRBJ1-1,CASTRDSRAFF,TGTGCCAGCACCCGGGACAGCCGAGCTTTCTTT
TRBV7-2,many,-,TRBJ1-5,CASSLATASNQPQHF,TGTGCCAGCAGCTTAGCGACGGCAAGCAATCAGCCCCAGCATTTT
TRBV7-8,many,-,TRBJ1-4,CASSSRQAPNEKLFF,TGTGCCAGCAGCTCCCGACAGGCCCCTAATGAAAAACTGTTTTTT
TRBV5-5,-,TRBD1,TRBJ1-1,CASSLAQITDRESFF,TGTGCCAGCAGCTTGGCCCAAATTACCGACAGGGAATCTTTCTTT
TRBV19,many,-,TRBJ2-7,CASSSGIGREQYF,TGTGCCAGTAGTTCAGGGATAGGGCGCGAGCAGTACTTC
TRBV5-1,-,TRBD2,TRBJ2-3,CASSWGLAGTDTQYF,TGCGCCAGCAGCTGGGGACTAGCGGGCACAGATACGCAGTATTTT
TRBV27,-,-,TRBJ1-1,CASSYTNSLNTEAFF,TGTGCCAGCAGTTACACCAACAGCCTGAACACTGAAGCTTTCTTT
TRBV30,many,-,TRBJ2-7,CAWSSRGPYEQYF,TGTGCCTGGAGTTCTCGGGGTCCCTACGAGCAGTACTTC
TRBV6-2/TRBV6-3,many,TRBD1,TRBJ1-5,CASSYSGQGQPQHF,TGTGCCAGCAGTTACTCGGGACAGGGACAGCCCCAGCATTTT
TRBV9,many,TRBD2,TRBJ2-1,CASSGPLAGTHAEQFF,TGTGCCAGCAGCGGGCCGCTAGCGGGGACCCACGCTGAGCAGTTCTTC